The TCR beta chain described here comes from a study of beta chain features in type 1 diabetes. Deletions cut 0 bases from V and 7 bases from J, with 12 bases between. Per the germline V gene, CDR1 is SGHTA and CDR2 is FQGNSA. The CDR3 runs 14 residues. Overall study results and limits: All four CD4+ subsets from Type 1 diabetes patients carried moderately but significantly shorter TCRB CDR3s.

The entirety of the isolated RNA underwent reverse transcription, so expressed TCRB transcripts were sequenced. Sequencing used immunoSEQ multiplex PCR; TCRdb keeps in-frame clones, though not all of them. The sample lists some 22,000 clones, 50% to 60% occurring once. In the case of this clone: Its specificity is not known.

The chain has TRBV7-2 and TRBJ1-2; TRBD1 might be the D (6 bases). The receptor comes from a man between 18 and 35 years old with type 1 diabetes. Specimen: stem cell memory CD4+ T cells from blood. In DNA form, the CDR3 reads TGTGCCAGCAGCTTAGCCGCGACAGGTAGTGGCTACACCTTC. Translation gives CASSLAATGSGYTF.